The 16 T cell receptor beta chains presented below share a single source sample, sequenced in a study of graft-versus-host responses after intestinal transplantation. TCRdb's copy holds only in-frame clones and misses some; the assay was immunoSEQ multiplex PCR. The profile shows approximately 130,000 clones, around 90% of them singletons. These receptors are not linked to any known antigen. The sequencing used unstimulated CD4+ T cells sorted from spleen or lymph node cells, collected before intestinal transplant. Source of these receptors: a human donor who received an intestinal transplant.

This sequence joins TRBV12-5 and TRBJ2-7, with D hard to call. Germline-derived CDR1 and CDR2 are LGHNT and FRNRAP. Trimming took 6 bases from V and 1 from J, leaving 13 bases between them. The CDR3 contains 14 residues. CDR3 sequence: CASGWSTDSYEQYF. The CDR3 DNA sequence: TGTGCTAGTGGCTGGTCCACTGATTCCTACGAGCAGTACTTC.

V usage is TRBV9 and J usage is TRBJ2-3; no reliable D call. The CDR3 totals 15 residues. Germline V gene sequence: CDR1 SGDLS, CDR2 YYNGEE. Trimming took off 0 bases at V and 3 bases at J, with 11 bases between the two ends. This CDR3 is CASSVGDPRTDTQYF. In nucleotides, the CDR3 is TGTGCCAGCAGCGTAGGTGACCCCAGAACAGATACGCAGTATTTT.

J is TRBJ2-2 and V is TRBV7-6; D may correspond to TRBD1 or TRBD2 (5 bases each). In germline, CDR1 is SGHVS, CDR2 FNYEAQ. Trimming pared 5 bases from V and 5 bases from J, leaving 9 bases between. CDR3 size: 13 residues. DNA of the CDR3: TGTGCCAGCAGCACCGGGACGACCGGGGAGCTGTTTTTT. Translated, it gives CASSTGTTGELFF. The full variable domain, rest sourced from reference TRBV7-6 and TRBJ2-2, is GAGVSQSPRYKVTKRGQDVALRCDPISGHVSLYWYRQALGQGPEFLTYFNYEAQQDKSGLPNDRFSAERPEGSISTLTIQRTEQRDSAMYRCASSTGTTGELFFGEGSRLTVL.

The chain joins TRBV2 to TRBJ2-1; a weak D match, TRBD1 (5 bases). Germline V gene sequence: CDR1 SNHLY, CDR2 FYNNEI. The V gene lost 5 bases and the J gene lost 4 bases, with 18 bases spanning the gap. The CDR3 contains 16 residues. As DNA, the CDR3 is TGTGCCAGCAGTAAGACAGCTCAAGCGACATACAATGAGCAGTTCTTC. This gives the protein CASSKTAQATYNEQFF.

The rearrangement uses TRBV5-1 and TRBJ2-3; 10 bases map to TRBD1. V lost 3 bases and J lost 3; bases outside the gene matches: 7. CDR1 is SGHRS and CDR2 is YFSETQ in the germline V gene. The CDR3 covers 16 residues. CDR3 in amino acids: CASSSATGGWTDTQYF. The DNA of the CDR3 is TGCGCCAGCAGCTCGGCGACAGGGGGCTGGACAGATACGCAGTATTTT.

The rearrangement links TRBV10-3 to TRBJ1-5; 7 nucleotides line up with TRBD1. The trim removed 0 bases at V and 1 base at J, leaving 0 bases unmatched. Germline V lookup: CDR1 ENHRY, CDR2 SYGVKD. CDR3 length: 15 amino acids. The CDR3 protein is CAISESTGSNQPQHF. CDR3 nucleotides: TGTGCCATCAGTGAGTCGACAGGGAGCAATCAGCCCCAGCATTTT.

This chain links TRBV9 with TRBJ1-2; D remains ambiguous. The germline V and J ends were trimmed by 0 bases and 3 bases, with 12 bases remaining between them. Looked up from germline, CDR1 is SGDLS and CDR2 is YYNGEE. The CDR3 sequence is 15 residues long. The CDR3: CASSVAYRLDYGYTF. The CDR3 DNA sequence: TGTGCCAGCAGCGTAGCATACCGCCTGGACTATGGCTACACCTTC.

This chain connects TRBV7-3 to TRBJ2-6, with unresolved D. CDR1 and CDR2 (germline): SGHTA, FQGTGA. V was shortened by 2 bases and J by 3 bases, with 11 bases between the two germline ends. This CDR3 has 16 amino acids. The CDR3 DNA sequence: TGTGCCAGCAGCTTATTGGCGGCCGGTGGGGCCAACGTCCTGACTTTC. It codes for CASSLLAAGGANVLTF.

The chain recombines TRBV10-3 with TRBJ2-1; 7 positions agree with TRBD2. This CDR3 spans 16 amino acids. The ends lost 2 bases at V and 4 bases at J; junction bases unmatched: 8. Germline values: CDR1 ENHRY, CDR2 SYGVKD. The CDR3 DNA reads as TGTGCCATCAGTGAGGCGGGGGTACGGGGGTACAATGAGCAGTTCTTC. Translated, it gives CAISEAGVRGYNEQFF.

The CDR3: CASSPRDETEAFF. The CDR3 bases are TGTGCCAGCTCACCTCGAGATGAAACTGAAGCTTTCTTT. The rearrangement links TRBV18 to TRBJ1-1; D is unresolved. Germline CDR1 and CDR2: KGHSH and LQKENI. The CDR3 sequence is 13 residues long. Trimming took 3 bases from V and 5 from J, leaving 10 bases between them.

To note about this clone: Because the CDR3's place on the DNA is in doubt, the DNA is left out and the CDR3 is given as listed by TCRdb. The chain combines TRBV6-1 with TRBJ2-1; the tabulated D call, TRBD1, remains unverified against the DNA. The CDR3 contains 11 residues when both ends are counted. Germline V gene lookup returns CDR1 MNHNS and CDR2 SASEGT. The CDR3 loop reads CASSVGTGAFF.

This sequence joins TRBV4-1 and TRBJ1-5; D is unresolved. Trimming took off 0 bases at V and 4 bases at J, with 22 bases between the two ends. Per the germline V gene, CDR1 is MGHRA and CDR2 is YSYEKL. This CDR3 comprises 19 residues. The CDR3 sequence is CASSQDSAGITLGNQPQHF. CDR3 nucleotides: TGCGCCAGCAGCCAAGATTCGGCAGGAATCACTCTTGGAAATCAGCCCCAGCATTTT.

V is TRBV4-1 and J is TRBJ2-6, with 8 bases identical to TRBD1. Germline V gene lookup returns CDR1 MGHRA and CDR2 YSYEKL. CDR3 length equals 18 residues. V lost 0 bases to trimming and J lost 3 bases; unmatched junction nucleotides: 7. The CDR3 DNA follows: TGCGCCAGCAGCCAAGATGGGCAGGGGGCGAGTGGGGCCAACGTCCTGACTTTC. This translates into CASSQDGQGASGANVLTF.

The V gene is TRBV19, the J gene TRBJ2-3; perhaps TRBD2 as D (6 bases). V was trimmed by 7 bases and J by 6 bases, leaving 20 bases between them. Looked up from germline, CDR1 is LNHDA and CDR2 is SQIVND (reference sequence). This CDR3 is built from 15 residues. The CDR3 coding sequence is TGTGCCAGTACACCAGCGGCGGGGTCGAGGGATACGCAGTATTTT. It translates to CASTPAAGSRDTQYF.

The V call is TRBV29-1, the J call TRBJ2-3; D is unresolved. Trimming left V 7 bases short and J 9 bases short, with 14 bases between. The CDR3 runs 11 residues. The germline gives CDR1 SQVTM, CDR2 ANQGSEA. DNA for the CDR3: TGCAGCGCCCTCAGGCACGAGACGCAGTATTTT. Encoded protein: CSALRHETQYF.

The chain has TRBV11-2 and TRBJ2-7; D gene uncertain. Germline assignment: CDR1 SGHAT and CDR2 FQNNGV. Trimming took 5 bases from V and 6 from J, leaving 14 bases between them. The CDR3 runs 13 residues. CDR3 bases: TGTGCCAGCAGCCTTAGGTTAGCAGGCGAGCAGTACTTC. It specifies CASSLRLAGEQYF. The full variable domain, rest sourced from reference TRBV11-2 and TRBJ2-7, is EAGVAQSPRYKIIEKRQSVAFWCNPISGHATLYWYQQILGQGPKLLIQFQNNGVVDDSQLPKDRFSAERLKGVDSTLKIQPAKLEDSAVYLCASSLRLAGEQYFGPGTRLTVT.